Here is one T cell receptor beta chain with its context. Its antigen has not been determined. No much larger clone is present one base from it, and per-base qualities are unavailable. Library preparation used RACE. Sequenced using a NextSeq 500. Library preparation attached unique molecular identifiers to individual cDNA molecules for quantitative, reproducible TCR counting. From each blood RNA sample, both TCR alpha and TCR beta chains were sequenced. In the paper's pipeline: The median number of TCRs per sample was roughly 94,000, ranging from roughly 23,224 to 690,600. V, J and CDR3 annotation of the TCR reads was performed with the Decombinator software suite. Every sample was subsampled to the same number of TCRs (28,000) for the PS versus PT1 abundance plots. TCRs were defined as expanded if absent before sensitization and observed at least eight times at the 2-week time point. Using fastp trimming at Q25 and MiXCR clonotype assembly, TCRdb reanalyzed the public sequencing data and kept in-frame beta chains. Every distinct CDR3 protein forms one entry, paired with its most common genes and DNA. TCRdb, not the original authors, processed these V and J calls. The sample data list just over 350,000 distinct CDR3 sequences, and about 6.9% of these were observed just once. Clones ranked in the top ten supply around 5.8% of the sample.

The data are from a study of human T cells and chemical hapten exposure listed by TCRdb under 2021. Regarding the research as a whole: For sensitization, 2% DPC in acetone was applied to an approximately 2 cm by approximately 2 cm area of upper inner arm skin. Patients additionally received weekly therapeutic DPC doses to the scalp throughout the approximately 25-week study period. Patch testing was done on the upper back using Finn chambers containing 0.01% DPC, and results were scored after 6 days according to International Contact Dermatitis Research Group standards. The patient cohort, mostly female, included alopecia areata with under or over 50% scalp involvement, alopecia totalis and alopecia universalis. Libraries were pooled for sequencing, and per-sample TCR yields varied mainly because of small differences in library volumes within the pool. In alopecia patients, the study followed how the peripheral blood TCR repertoire changed in vivo over primary and secondary sensitization to diphenylcyclopropenone (DPC), a hapten. Blood samples were taken from patients before sensitization (week 0) and then at 2, 6 and about 24 weeks after DPC sensitization. Twenty-nine alopecia patients provided blood for TCR sequencing at one to four time points (pre-sensitization, 2, 6 and 24 weeks). The research as a whole found: After repeated subsampling, changes were observed in the strength of the expansion versus patch-test correlation and in the threshold at which the correlation became significant. DPC sensitization did not change how many TCRs were above 1 in 1000 frequency, and no evidence was found of alterations in global repertoire structure. Patch test score correlated positively with the number of PT1 expanded TCRs, reaching significance at thresholds 8, 16 and 32 but not at 4. Compared with pre-sensitization or healthy control sets, expanded TCRs formed significantly more large CDR3 similarity clusters, which is consistent with antigen-driven responses. Because every patient had alopecia, a presumed autoimmune disease, the patients' immune response might differ from that of healthy individuals.

Explained via the paper, the time point label denotes: patch test 2, 6 weeks after DPC sensitization. Reading the label with the study, this specimen's treatment or condition is: therapeutic diphenylcyclopropenone sensitization with weekly scalp DPC. At every patch-test visit, the blood draw took place before the patch test was put on. Patients were eligible if aged 18 to 70, diagnosed with alopecia and judged suitable for DPC therapy, and pregnant patients were excluded. Total RNA was isolated from unfractionated whole blood collected in Tempus Blood RNA tubes. This clonotype was sampled from a woman under 30 with alopecia areata. Some clones in this sample may be carry-over from other donors' samples. The source was whole blood, collected in connection with sensitization to the hapten diphenylcyclopropenone (DPC).

This receptor carries the CDR3 CASRPGQSQETQYF. The DNA reads as follows: TGTGCCAGCAGACCCGGACAGTCCCAAGAGACCCAGTACTTC. The V gene is TRBV7-2 and the J gene is TRBJ2-5; possibly the D gene is TRBD1, per 6 matching bases. CDR1 SGHTA and CDR2 FQGNSA were looked up in the germline V gene. The cysteine opens and the phenylalanine closes a CDR3 of 14 amino acids. Solely the CDR3 DNA is kept, with 42 bases framed from the first base. V sheds 6 bases and J sheds 1 base, leaving 12 bases between their ends.